This passage covers 17 T cell receptor beta chains from one sample sequenced in a study of blood T cell repertoires in COVID-19. The assay was immunoSEQ multiplex PCR, and TCRdb's table has in-frame clones only and misses some. The sample carries around 380,000 clones, more than 75% recorded once. Sequencing was done on a sample of peripheral blood. These receptor sequences come from a human donor with acute or convalescent COVID-19. The donor label of this sample is uncertain.

This rearrangement joins TRBV5-1 to TRBJ1-1, with 10 bases identical to TRBD1. Unmatched junction bases numbered 10, after V lost 1 base and J lost 4 bases. Germline V gene data show CDR1 as SGHRS and CDR2 as YFSETQ. The CDR3 is 17 residues long. CDR3 sequence: CASSLPDRGSLSTEAFF. The CDR3 DNA reads TGCGCCAGCAGCTTGCCGGACAGGGGGTCCCTGAGCACTGAAGCTTTCTTT.

About this clone itself: Other DNA sequences from this sample encode an identical CDR3 as well. The chain employs TRBV18 and TRBJ1-5, with TRBD1 as a possible D gene (6 bases). CDR1 and CDR2 (germline): KGHSH, LQKENI. This CDR3 has 14 residues. Trimming stripped 6 bases from V and 0 bases from J, with 9 bases between. The CDR3 loop reads CASSPDSSNQPQHF. The CDR3 DNA reads as TGTGCCAGCTCCCCGGACAGTAGCAATCAGCCCCAGCATTTT.

The rearrangement joins TRBV12-3 or TRBV12-4 to TRBJ2-5; no reliable D call. The V end was cut by 3 bases, the J end by 5 bases, with 10 bases between. The CDR3 spans 13 residues. CDR3 loop: CASSFSIGETQYF. The CDR3 bases are TGTGCCAGCAGTTTCTCGATTGGCGAGACCCAGTACTTC.

The chain carries TRBV7-8 and TRBJ2-7; maybe TRBD2 (7 bases). Germline CDR1 is SGHVS and CDR2 is FQNEAQ. V was clipped by 2 bases and J by 7 bases, with 12 bases between them. The CDR3 length is 13 residues. CDR3 sequence (DNA): TGTGCCAGCAGCTTACGGGGGGCCGGGGAGCAGTACTTC. Amino acid sequence: CASSLRGAGEQYF.

This clone was seen only once. The V call is TRBV7-9, the J call TRBJ1-4, with 7 bases lining up with TRBD1. CDR3 length: 15 residues. The J segment lost 2 bases and the V segment lost 2 bases, leaving 2 bases of the junction unmatched. The germline V gene has CDR1 SEHNR and CDR2 FQNEAQ (reference sequence). CDR3 DNA: TGTGCCAGCAGCTTATCACAGGGGACTAATGAAAAACTGTTTTTT. As protein: CASSLSQGTNEKLFF.

V usage is TRBV11-2 and J usage is TRBJ2-1; 7 bases match TRBD2. CDR1 and CDR2 (germline): SGHAT, FQNNGV. J lost 5 bases, V lost 2 bases, and 3 bases had no gene match. The CDR3 is 14 residues long. The CDR3 nucleotides are TGTGCCAGCAGCTTACAGCGGGGCCACAATGAGCAGTTCTTC. It codes for CASSLQRGHNEQFF. Drawing the rest from reference TRBV11-2 and TRBJ2-1, the complete variable domain is EAGVAQSPRYKIIEKRQSVAFWCNPISGHATLYWYQQILGQGPKLLIQFQNNGVVDDSQLPKDRFSAERLKGVDSTLKIQPAKLEDSAVYLCASSLQRGHNEQFFGPGTRLTVL.

The chain carries TRBV29-1 and TRBJ2-5; D might be TRBD2 (5 bases). The germline V gene has CDR1 SQVTM and CDR2 ANQGSEA. The CDR3 is made up of 14 amino acids. V shed 4 bases and J shed 5 bases, with 17 bases lying between them. CDR3 sequence (DNA): TGCAGCGTTGGGTTTCGCGGGCTCCAGGAGACCCAGTACTTC. This codes for CSVGFRGLQETQYF.

This chain uses TRBV2 with TRBJ1-1, with 8 positions matching TRBD1. CDR3 length: 14 residues. Germline V lookup: CDR1 SNHLY, CDR2 FYNNEI. With 6 bases clipped from V and 4 bases from J, the junction kept 7 bases outside the gene matches. This CDR3 is CASRNRGGSTEAFF. The CDR3 DNA sequence: TGTGCCAGCAGGAACAGGGGGGGGAGCACTGAAGCTTTCTTT.

V gene TRBV24-1 combines with J gene TRBJ2-1, with 9 bases identical to TRBD2. With V trimmed by 1 base and J by 8 bases, 11 bases remained unmatched. CDR3 length: 17 residues. From germline, CDR1 is KGHDR and CDR2 SFDVKD. The CDR3 reads CATSDFRASGAWDEQFF. In DNA form, the CDR3 reads TGTGCCACCAGTGATTTTCGGGCTAGCGGGGCCTGGGATGAGCAGTTCTTC.

V and J are TRBV2 and TRBJ1-5; 7 bases match TRBD1. The CDR3 consists of 13 residues. Germline V gene sequence: CDR1 SNHLY, CDR2 FYNNEI. With V trimmed by 6 bases and J by 9 bases, 8 bases remained unmatched. CDR3 residues: CASSAGTVRPQHF. The CDR3 DNA reads TGTGCCAGCAGCGCCGGGACAGTCCGGCCCCAGCATTTT.

V usage is TRBV6-5 and J usage is TRBJ1-5, with D perhaps matching TRBD1 (5 bases). Trimming left V 4 bases short and J 6 bases short, with 13 bases between. This CDR3 comprises 14 residues. Per the germline V gene, CDR1 is MNHEY and CDR2 is SVGAGI. The chain's CDR3 is CASSSSGGGQPQHF. The CDR3 DNA reads TGTGCCAGCAGTTCCTCCGGGGGGGGTCAGCCCCAGCATTTT.

The chain recombines TRBV11-2 with TRBJ2-1, with 12 bases matching TRBD2. With 3 bases clipped from V and 2 bases from J, the junction kept 2 bases outside the gene matches. Germline assignment: CDR1 SGHAT and CDR2 FQNNGV. The CDR3 is 16 amino acids. CDR3 coding DNA: TGTGCCAGCAGCTTGTCTAGCGGGAGGGCCTACAATGAGCAGTTCTTC. This encodes CASSLSSGRAYNEQFF.

The V gene is TRBV6-5, the J gene TRBJ2-7; TRBD1 aligns across 10 bases. V lost 6 bases to trimming and J lost 2 bases; unmatched junction nucleotides: 4. In germline, CDR1 is MNHEY, CDR2 SVGAGI. The CDR3 sequence is 14 residues long. The CDR3 DNA reads TGTGCCAGCAGAGCCGGGACAGGGGCCTACGAGCAGTACTTC. Encoded protein: CASRAGTGAYEQYF.

As DNA, the CDR3 is TGTGCCAGCAGCACAGGGTACGAGCAGTACTTC. This encodes CASSTGYEQYF. The gene calls are TRBV2 and TRBJ2-7; D is perhaps TRBD1 (6 bases). With 6 bases removed from V and 4 bases from J, the gap between germline ends came to 7 bases. The CDR3 totals 11 residues. The germline CDR1 and CDR2 sequences are SNHLY and FYNNEI.

This clone has just a few counts. The rearrangement links TRBV6-6 to TRBJ1-1, with a weak D call TRBD1 (5 bases). The germline V gene has CDR1 MNHNY and CDR2 SVGAGI (reference sequence). Trimming shortened V by 4 bases and J by 8 bases, and 11 bases separated the two germline ends. CDR3 length: 12 residues. CDR3 loop: CASSSQGKEAFF. The CDR3 DNA is TGTGCCAGCAGTTCCCAGGGAAAAGAAGCTTTCTTT.

The rearrangement uses TRBV28 and TRBJ1-5; a weak D match, TRBD1 (5 bases). Trimming removed 1 base from V and 1 base from J, with 8 bases in between. The CDR3 has 15 amino acids. Germline CDR1 and CDR2: MDHEN and SYDVKM. The CDR3 reads CASSLFGGSNQPQHF. CDR3 DNA sequence: TGTGCCAGCAGTTTATTCGGGGGAAGCAATCAGCCCCAGCATTTT. The entire variable domain, with the rest obtained from reference TRBV28 and TRBJ1-5, is as follows: DVKVTQSSRYLVKRTGEKVFLECVQDMDHENMFWYRQDPGLGLRLIYFSYDVKMKEKGDIPEGYSVSREKKERFSLILESASTNQTSMYLCASSLFGGSNQPQHFGDGTRLSIL.

J is TRBJ1-5 and V is TRBV2; TRBD1 matches at 10 bases. Per germline, CDR1 SNHLY and CDR2 FYNNEI. The CDR3 is 16 residues long. V was pared by 7 bases and J by 2 bases, with 8 bases of the junction left unmatched. The CDR3 DNA reads as TGTGCCAGCACCACCGGGACAGGGGCAGGCAATCAGCCCCAGCATTTT. Translation: CASTTGTGAGNQPQHF.